This T cell receptor beta chain was captured in a study of early T cells in non-severe SARS-CoV-2 infection. Whole-study context: The sequenced material was bulk RNA from unsorted whole blood, and its chains were unpaired.

This clonotype was seen many times. What it binds is not known. The CDR3 loop spans 12 amino acids. Trimming at V came to 3 bases and at J to 9 bases, leaving 6 bases not matched to a gene. Germline loops: CDR1 DFQATT, CDR2 SNEGSKA (reference sequence). Tagging with unique molecular identifiers was applied to individual cDNA molecules. TCRdb analysed the 5' RACE reads with MiXCR anew, one entry per CDR3 protein. Of about 82,000 distinct CDR3 sequences listed, approximately 13% were seen once; the top ten hold approximately 6%. Findings and caveats of the study: Anti-spike CD8 responses were favored in VDJdb matching, and private and CD4 specificities were missed.

This clonotype was obtained from an adult who was a healthcare worker with PCR-confirmed SARS-CoV-2 infection or an uninfected control (not recorded which). Sequences were obtained from whole blood. The chain combines TRBV20-1 with TRBJ2-7; 9 bases are shared with TRBD1. The CDR3 sequence is CSASRTGDRQYF. The CDR3 DNA follows: TGCAGTGCTAGTCGGACAGGGGATCGGCAGTACTTC.